The subject of this entry is one TCR beta chain. Per the authors' pipeline: Estimates of nucleated cell counts were drawn from the amplification of reference gene primers. Data came from immunoSEQ multiplex PCR; TCRdb stores just in-frame clones and leaves some out. V and J calls and clone size come straight from that table; D and trimming were deduced from the DNA. The table records 95,000 or so clones, around 81% of them present only once. This entry belongs to a study of blood T cell repertoires in COVID-19. About the research overall: Spain, Italy and the United States supplied samples that represented acute and convalescent COVID-19.

This CDR3 is 12 amino acids long. V lost 7 bases and J 3 bases, leaving 9 bases between the germline ends. Germline V lookup: CDR1 SGHAT, CDR2 FQDESV (reference sequence). This TCR derives from a man older than 75 with COVID-19, enrolled during active disease. Sequencing was carried out using peripheral blood. The chain has TRBV11-1 and TRBJ1-1; possible D gene TRBD1, 5 bases. The CDR3 region is CASKRGDTEAFF. The CDR3 DNA is TGTGCCAGCAAACGGGGGGACACTGAAGCTTTCTTT.